This TCR beta chain was captured by sequencing in a study of blood T cell repertoires in COVID-19. Background on the study: Acute-phase and convalescent COVID-19 samples originated in the United States, Italy and Spain. Sources were T cells, B-cell-depleted T cells, or PBMCs; the material itself was cDNA or gDNA.

The V end lost 4 bases, the J end lost 7 bases, and 12 bases lay between the germline ends. From germline, CDR1 is SGHRS and CDR2 YFSETQ. The CDR3 totals 13 residues. Here immunoSEQ multiplex PCR was the method, and the copy in TCRdb shows in-frame clones only, minus some. The data show some 200,000 clones, with about 88% seen just once and 1.5% to 2% held by the top ten. Sequencing was carried out using peripheral blood. The TCR originated in a man aged 65 to 79 with acute or convalescent COVID-19. J is TRBJ1-5 and V is TRBV5-1; TRBD1 might be the D (6 bases). The chain's CDR3 is CASSAGDRQPQHF. DNA of the CDR3: TGCGCCAGCAGCGCAGGGGATCGGCAGCCCCAGCATTTT.